This TCR beta chain was sequenced in a study of T cell repertoires in cytomegalovirus infection. J gave up 1 base and V 0 bases, and 5 bases lay outside the gene matches. The germline CDR1 and CDR2 sequences are MNHEY and SVGAGI. The CDR3 covers 17 residues. MiXCR, run by TCRdb on the reads, gives a single entry per CDR3 protein. This repertoire shows 680,000 or so distinct CDR3 sequences, about 30% found once; its top ten account for around a sixth. A few counts support this clonotype. Its antigen is unidentified. The chain has TRBV6-5 and TRBJ2-3, with TRBD1 matching 9 bases. The TCR was taken from a human donor in good health (CMV status not recorded). Some clones in this sample may be carry-over from other donors' samples. Sequencing used cultured PBMCs, obtained from culture after CMV antigen stimulation. The CDR3 DNA follows: TGTGCCAGCAGTTACTCCTGGACAGGGGAGCGCACAGATACGCAGTATTTT. It encodes CASSYSWTGERTDTQYF.